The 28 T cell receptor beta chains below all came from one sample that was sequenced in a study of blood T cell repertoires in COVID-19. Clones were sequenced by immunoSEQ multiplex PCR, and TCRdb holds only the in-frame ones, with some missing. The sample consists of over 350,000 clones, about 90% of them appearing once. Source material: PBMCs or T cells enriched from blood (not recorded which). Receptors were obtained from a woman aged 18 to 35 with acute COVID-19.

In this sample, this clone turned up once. This chain's CDR3 is CASSLAVQRYNSPLHF. Written as DNA, the CDR3 is TGCGCCAGCAGCTTGGCGGTACAGCGGTATAATTCACCCCTCCACTTT. J is TRBJ1-6 and V is TRBV5-1; D uncertain. This CDR3 contains 16 residues. The V end lost 0 bases, the J end lost 4 bases, and 11 bases lay between the germline ends. Germline V gene lookup returns CDR1 SGHRS and CDR2 YFSETQ.

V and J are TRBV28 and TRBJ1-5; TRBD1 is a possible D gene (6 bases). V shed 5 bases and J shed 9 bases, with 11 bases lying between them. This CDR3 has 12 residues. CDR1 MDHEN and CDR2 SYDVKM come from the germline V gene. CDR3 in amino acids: CASSPPRGPQHF. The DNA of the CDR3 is TGTGCCAGCAGTCCGCCCAGGGGGCCCCAGCATTTT.

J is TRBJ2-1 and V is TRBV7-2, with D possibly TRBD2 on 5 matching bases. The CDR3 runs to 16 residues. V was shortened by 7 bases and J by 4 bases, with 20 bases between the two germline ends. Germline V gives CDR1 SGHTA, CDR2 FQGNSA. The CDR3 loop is CASNPSTNAVYNEQFF. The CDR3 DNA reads TGTGCCAGCAACCCATCGACTAATGCTGTTTACAATGAGCAGTTCTTC.

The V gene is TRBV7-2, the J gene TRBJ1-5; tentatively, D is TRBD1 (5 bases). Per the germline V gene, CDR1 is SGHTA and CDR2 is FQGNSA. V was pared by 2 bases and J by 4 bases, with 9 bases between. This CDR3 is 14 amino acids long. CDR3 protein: CASSLLGPNQPQHF. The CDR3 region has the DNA TGTGCCAGCAGCTTATTGGGGCCTAATCAGCCCCAGCATTTT.

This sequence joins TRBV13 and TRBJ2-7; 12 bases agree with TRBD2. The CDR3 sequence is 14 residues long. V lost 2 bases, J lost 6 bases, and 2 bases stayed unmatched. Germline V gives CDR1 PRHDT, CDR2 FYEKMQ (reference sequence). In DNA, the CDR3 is TGTGCCAGCAGCTTATCTAGCGGGAGGGGCGAGCAGTACTTC. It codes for CASSLSSGRGEQYF.

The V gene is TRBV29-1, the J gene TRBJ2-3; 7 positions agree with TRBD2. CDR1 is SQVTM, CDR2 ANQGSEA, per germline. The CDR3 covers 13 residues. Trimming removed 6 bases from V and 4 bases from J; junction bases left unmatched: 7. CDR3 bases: TGCAGCGTAACCGGGACTATCGCAGATACGCAGTATTTT. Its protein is CSVTGTIADTQYF.

DNA of the CDR3: TGCGCCAGCAGCCAGAATAAAATAGCGGGACAAAACAATGAGCAGTTCTTC. Its protein is CASSQNKIAGQNNEQFF. The genes are TRBV4-3 and TRBJ2-1; TRBD2 matches at 8 bases. The length of the CDR3 is 17 residues. With 3 bases clipped from V and 5 bases from J, the junction kept 12 bases outside the gene matches. The germline gives CDR1 LGHNA, CDR2 YSLEER.

CDR3 amino acids: CASSYSTPISTDTQYF. In DNA, the CDR3 is TGTGCCAGCAGTTACTCTACTCCCATTTCCACAGATACGCAGTATTTT. This chain uses TRBV6-5 with TRBJ2-3; D gene unclear. The V end lost 0 bases, the J end lost 2 bases, and 12 bases lay between the germline ends. The CDR3 has 16 amino acids. CDR1 and CDR2 (germline): MNHEY, SVGAGI.

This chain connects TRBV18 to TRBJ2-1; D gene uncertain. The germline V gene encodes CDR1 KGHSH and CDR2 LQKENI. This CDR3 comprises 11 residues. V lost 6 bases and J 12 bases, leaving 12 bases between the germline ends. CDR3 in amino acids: CASSPSDTQFF. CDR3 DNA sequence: TGTGCCAGCTCCCCCAGCGATACGCAGTTCTTC.

CDR3 region: CASSAQGNGYTF. CDR3 nucleotide sequence: TGTGCCAGCTCGGCACAGGGAAATGGCTACACCTTC. The V and J genes are TRBV18 and TRBJ1-2, with D perhaps TRBD1 (6 bases). This CDR3 is 12 amino acids long. Germline CDR1 reads KGHSH; CDR2 reads LQKENI. V shed 6 bases and J shed 6 bases, with 11 bases lying between them.

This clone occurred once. The chain's CDR3 is CASRTSGTGTGNTIYF. CDR3 bases: TGTGCAAGTCGCACCTCCGGGACAGGGACTGGAAACACCATATATTTT. The rearrangement links TRBV12-2 to TRBJ1-3; the table calls TRBD1, which could not be checked here. TRBV12-2 is a listed pseudogene. The CDR3 extends over 16 amino acids.

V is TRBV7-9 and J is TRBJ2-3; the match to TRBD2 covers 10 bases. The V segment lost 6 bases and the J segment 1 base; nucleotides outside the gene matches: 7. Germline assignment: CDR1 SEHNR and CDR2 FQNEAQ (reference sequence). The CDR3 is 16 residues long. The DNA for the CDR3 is TGTGCCAGCAGGACACTAGCGGGAAAGGGCACAGATACGCAGTATTTT. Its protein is CASRTLAGKGTDTQYF.

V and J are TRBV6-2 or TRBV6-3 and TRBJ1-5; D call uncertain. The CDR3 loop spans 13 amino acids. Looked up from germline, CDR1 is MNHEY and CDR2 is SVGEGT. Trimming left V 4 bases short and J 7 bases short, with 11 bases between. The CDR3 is CASSSGAGQPQHF. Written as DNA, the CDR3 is TGTGCCAGCAGTTCCGGAGCCGGCCAGCCCCAGCATTTT.

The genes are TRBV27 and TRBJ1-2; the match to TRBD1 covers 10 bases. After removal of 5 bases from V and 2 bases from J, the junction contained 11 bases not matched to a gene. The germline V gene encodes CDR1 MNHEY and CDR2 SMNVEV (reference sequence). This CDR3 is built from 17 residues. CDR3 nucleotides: TGTGCCAGCAGTGACGCCGGGACAGGGGCGCGAAACTATGGCTACACCTTC. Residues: CASSDAGTGARNYGYTF.

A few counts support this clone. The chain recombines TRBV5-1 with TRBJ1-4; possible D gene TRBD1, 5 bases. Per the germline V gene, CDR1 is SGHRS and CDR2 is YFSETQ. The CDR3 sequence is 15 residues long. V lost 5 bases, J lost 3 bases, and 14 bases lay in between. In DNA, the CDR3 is TGCGCCAGCAGTACGCAGGGTTTACCTAATGAAAAACTGTTTTTT. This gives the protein CASSTQGLPNEKLFF.

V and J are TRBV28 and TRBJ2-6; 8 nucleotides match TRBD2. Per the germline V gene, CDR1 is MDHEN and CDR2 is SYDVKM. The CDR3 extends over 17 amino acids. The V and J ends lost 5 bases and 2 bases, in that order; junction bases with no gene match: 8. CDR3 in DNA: TGTGCCAGCAGTGAACCGGGAGGGCCGGCTGGGGCCAACGTCCTGACTTTC. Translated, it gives CASSEPGGPAGANVLTF.

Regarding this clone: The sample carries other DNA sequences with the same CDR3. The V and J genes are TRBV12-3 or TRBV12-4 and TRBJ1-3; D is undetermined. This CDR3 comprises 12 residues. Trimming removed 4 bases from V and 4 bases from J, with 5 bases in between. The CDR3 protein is CASSSQGNTIYF. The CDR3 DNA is TGTGCCAGCAGTTCACAGGGAAACACCATATATTTT.

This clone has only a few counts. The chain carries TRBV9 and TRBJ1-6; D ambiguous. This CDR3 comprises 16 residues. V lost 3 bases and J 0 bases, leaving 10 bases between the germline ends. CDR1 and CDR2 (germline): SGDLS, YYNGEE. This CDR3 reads CASSGGASSYNSPLHF. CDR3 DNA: TGTGCCAGCAGCGGCGGAGCAAGCTCCTATAATTCACCCCTCCACTTT.

CDR3 in DNA: TGTGCCAGCAGCTTCAGGGCGACCGAGCAGTACTTC. Its translation: CASSFRATEQYF. This sequence joins TRBV7-2 and TRBJ2-7; possibly TRBD1 for D (5 bases). Germline lookup yields CDR1 SGHTA and CDR2 FQGNSA. V lost 3 bases to trimming and J lost 6 bases, with 9 bases between them. The CDR3 runs to 12 residues. Together with reference TRBV7-2 and TRBJ2-7, the CDR3 gives the full variable domain: GAGVSQSPSNKVTEKGKDVELRCDPISGHTALYWYRQSLGQGLEFLIYFQGNSAPDKSGLPSDRFSAERTGGSVSTLTIQRTQQEDSAVYLCASSFRATEQYFGPGTRLTVT.

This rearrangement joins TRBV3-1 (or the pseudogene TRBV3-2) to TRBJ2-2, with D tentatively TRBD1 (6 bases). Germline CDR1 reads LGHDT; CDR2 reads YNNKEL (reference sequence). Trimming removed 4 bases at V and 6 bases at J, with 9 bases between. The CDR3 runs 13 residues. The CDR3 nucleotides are TGTGCCAGCAGCCTAAGGGGGTCCGGGGAGCTGTTTTTT. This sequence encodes CASSLRGSGELFF.

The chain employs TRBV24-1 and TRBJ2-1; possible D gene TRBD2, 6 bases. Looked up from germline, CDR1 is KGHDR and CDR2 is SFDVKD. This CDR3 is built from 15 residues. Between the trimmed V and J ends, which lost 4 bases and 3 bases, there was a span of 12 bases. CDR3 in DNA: TGTGCCACCAGTGAGCAAGGACTAAACTACAATGAGCAGTTCTTC. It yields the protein CATSEQGLNYNEQFF.

The CDR3 DNA is TGTGCCAGCAGCGCGCGCTCCGGGACTAGCGGGAGTCCCTACGAGCAGTACTTC. Encoded protein: CASSARSGTSGSPYEQYF. V gene TRBV7-9 combines with J gene TRBJ2-7; TRBD2 matches 14 bases. Germline trimming cut 5 bases from V and 2 bases from J; bases unmatched to any gene: 11. The V gene's germline CDR1 is SEHNR and CDR2 FQNEAQ (reference sequence). The CDR3 totals 18 residues.

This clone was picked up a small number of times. The CDR3 sequence is CASSPPGQAHGNTIYF. The CDR3 DNA reads TGTGCCAGCAGCCCACCGGGACAGGCGCATGGAAACACCATATATTTT. The chain links TRBV5-4 to TRBJ1-3; 8 nucleotides align to TRBD1. This CDR3 has 16 amino acids. Germline V gives CDR1 SGHNT, CDR2 YYREEE (reference sequence). V shed 4 bases and J 3 bases; nucleotides not matched to a gene: 9.

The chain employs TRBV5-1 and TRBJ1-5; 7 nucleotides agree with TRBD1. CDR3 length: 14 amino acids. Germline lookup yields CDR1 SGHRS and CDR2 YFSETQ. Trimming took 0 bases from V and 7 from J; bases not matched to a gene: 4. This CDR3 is CASSLDSGGQPQHF. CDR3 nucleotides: TGCGCCAGCAGCTTGGATTCAGGGGGACAGCCCCAGCATTTT.

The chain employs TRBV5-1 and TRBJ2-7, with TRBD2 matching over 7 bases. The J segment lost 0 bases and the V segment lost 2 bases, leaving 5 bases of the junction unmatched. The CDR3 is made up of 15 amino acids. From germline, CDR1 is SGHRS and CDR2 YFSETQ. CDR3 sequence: CASSFDGGSSYEQYF. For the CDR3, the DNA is TGCGCCAGCAGCTTCGACGGGGGGAGCTCCTACGAGCAGTACTTC.

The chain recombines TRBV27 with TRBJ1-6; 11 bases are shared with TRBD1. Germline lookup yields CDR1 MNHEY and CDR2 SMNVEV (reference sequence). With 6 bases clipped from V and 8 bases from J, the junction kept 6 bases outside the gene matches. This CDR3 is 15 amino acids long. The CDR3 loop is CASRAGTGGYSPLHF. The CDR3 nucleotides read TGTGCCAGCAGAGCCGGGACAGGGGGATATTCACCCCTCCACTTT.

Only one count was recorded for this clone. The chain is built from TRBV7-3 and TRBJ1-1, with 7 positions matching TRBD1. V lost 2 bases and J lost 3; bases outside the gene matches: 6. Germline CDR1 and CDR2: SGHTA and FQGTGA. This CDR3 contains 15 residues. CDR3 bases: TGTGCCAGCAGCTTAGGGACAGCAAAAGACACTGAAGCTTTCTTT. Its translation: CASSLGTAKDTEAFF.

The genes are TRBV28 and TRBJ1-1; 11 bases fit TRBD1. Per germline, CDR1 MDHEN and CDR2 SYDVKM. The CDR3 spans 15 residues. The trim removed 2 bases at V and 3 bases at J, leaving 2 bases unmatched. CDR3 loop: CASSLGDRGDTEAFF. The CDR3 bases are TGTGCCAGCAGTTTAGGGGACAGGGGGGACACTGAAGCTTTCTTT.